This T cell receptor (beta chain) was identified during a study of CD8 T cells in ankylosing spondylitis. The study, taken as a whole, reports: Researchers report that disease-linked clones proved CD8+ and relatively rare in peripheral blood. One TCR beta motif, made up of roughly eight highly homologous variants, appeared characteristic of ankylosing spondylitis blood.

In its sample, this clonotype was seen many times. Antigen specificity is unknown. There are 14 residues in the CDR3. Unmatched junction bases numbered 1, after V lost 4 bases and J lost 2 bases. Generation of TCR beta libraries employed quantitative 5'-RACE incorporating molecular barcodes. TCRdb re-derived calls from the 5' RACE reads in MiXCR, one entry per CDR3 protein. The table has about 90,000 distinct CDR3 sequences, about 8.1% seen once. The material sequenced was blood, either unsorted or a sorted T cell fraction (not recorded which). The sequence was collected from a male donor with ankylosing spondylitis. The gene calls are TRBV12-3 or TRBV12-4 and TRBJ2-5; 10 nucleotides line up with TRBD1. The CDR3 is CASSSGQGQETQYF. The DNA for the CDR3 is TGTGCCAGCAGTTCGGGACAGGGGCAAGAGACCCAGTACTTC.